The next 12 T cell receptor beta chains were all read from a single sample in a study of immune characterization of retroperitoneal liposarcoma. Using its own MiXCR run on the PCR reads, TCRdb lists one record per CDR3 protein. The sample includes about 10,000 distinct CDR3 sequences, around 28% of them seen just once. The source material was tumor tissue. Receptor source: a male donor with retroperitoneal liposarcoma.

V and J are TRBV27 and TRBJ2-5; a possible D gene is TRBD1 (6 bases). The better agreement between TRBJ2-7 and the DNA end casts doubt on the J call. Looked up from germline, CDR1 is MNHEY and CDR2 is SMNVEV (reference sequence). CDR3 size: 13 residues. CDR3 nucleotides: TGTGCCAGCAGTTTAAAGGACAGCTACGAGCAGTACTTC. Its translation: CASSLKDSYEQYF.

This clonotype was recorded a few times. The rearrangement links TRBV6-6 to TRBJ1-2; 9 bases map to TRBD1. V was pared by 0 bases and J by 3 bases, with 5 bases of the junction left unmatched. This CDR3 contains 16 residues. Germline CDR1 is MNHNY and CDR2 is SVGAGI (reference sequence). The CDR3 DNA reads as TGTGCCAGCAGTTACTCAAGGGACAGGGAGGACTATGGCTACACCTTC. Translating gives CASSYSRDREDYGYTF.

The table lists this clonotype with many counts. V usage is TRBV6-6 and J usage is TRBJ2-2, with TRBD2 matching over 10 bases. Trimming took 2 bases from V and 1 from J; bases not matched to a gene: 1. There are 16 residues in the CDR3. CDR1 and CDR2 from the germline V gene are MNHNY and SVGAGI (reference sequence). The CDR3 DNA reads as TGTGCCAGCAGTTACCCTAGCGGGGGGAACACCGGGGAGCTGTTTTTT. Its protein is CASSYPSGGNTGELFF.

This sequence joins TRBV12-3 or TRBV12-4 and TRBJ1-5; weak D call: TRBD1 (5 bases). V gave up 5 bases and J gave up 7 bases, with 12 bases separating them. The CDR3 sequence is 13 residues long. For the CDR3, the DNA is TGTGCCAGCAGTACGACAGTGGGGCAGCCCCAGCATTTT. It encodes CASSTTVGQPQHF.

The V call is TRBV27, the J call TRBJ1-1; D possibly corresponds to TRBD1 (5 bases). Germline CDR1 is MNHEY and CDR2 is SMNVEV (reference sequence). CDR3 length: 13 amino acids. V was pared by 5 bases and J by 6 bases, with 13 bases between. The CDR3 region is CASSPRQSSEAFF. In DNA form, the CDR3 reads TGTGCCAGCAGTCCGCGACAGTCCTCTGAAGCTTTCTTT.

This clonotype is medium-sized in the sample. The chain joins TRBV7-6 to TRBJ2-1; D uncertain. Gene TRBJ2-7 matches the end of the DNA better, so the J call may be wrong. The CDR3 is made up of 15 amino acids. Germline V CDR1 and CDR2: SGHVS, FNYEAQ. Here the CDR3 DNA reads TGTGCCAGCAGCTTAACACGGCTTCCATACAATGAGCAGTACTTC. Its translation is CASSLTRLPYNEQYF.

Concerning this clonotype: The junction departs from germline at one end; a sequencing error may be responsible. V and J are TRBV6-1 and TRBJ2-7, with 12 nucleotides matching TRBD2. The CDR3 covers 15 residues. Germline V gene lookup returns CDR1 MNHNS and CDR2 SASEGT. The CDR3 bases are TGTGCCAGCAGTGAACGACTAGCGGGAGTGTACGAGCAGTATTTC. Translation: CASSERLAGVYEQYF.

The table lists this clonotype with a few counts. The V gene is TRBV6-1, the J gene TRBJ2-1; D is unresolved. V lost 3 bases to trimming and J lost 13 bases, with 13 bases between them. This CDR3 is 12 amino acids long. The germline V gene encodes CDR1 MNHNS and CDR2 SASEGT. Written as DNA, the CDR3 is TGTGCCAGCAGTGACCACGACCGGACCCAGTTCTTC. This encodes CASSDHDRTQFF.

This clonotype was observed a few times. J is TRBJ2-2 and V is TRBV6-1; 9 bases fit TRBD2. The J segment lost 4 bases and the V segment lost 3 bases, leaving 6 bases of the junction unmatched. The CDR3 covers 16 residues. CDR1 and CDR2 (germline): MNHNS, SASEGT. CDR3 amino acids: CASSDLAGAGTGELFF. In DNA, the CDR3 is TGTGCCAGCAGTGATTTAGCGGGAGCTGGCACCGGGGAGCTGTTTTTT.

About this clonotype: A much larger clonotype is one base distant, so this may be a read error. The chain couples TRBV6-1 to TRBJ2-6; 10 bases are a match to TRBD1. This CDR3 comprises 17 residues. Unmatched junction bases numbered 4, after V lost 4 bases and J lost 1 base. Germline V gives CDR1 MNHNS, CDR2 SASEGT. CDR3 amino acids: CASSAGTGVSGANVLTF. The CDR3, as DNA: TGTGCCAGCAGTGCCGGGACAGGGGTTTCTGGGGCCAACGTCCTGACTTTC.

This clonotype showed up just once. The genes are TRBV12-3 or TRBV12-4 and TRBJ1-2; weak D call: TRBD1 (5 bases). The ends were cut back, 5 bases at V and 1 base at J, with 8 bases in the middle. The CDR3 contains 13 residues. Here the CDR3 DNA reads TGTGCCAGCAGTCAGGGATTTAACTATGGCTACACCTTC. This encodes CASSQGFNYGYTF.

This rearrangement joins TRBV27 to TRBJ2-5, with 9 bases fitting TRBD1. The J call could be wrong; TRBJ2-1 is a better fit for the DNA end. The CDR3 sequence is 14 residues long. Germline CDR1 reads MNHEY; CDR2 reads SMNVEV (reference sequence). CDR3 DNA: TGTGCCAGCAGACGCCCGGGACAGGGTGGTGAGCAGTTCTTC. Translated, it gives CASRRPGQGGEQFF.